This T cell receptor beta chain stems from a study of shared clonotypes between healthy human individuals. The CDR3 runs 14 residues. V shed 3 bases and J shed 5 bases, with 13 bases lying between them. Germline values: CDR1 MNHEY, CDR2 SMNVEV (reference sequence). TCRdb keeps only in-frame clones here, not all; method: immunoSEQ multiplex PCR. The data show fewer than 1 million clones, around 96% seen once. The naive CD8 population came from CD45RO-negative cells selected for CCR7, without terminally differentiated effector memory CD45RA+ cells. The source of this sequence is a man aged 25-40 years in good health. Specimen: naive CD8+ T cells sorted from blood. This rearrangement joins TRBV27 to TRBJ2-5; D may correspond to TRBD1 or TRBD2 (5 bases each). CDR3 DNA sequence: TGTGCCAGCAGTTTGGTGGTAGGGACCGAGACCCAGTACTTC. Translating gives CASSLVVGTETQYF.